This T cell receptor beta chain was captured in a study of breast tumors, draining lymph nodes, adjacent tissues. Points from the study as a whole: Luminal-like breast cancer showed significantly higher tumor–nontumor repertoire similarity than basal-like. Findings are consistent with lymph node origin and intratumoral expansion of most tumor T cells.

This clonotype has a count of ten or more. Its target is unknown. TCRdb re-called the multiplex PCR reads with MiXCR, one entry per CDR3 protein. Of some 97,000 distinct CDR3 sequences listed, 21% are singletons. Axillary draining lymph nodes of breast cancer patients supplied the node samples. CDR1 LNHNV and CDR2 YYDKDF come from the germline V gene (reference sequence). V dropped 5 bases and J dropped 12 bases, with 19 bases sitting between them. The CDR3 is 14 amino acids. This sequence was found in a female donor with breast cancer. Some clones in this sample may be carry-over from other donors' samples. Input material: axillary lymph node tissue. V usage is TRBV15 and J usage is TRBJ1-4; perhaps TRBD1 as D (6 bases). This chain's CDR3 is CATSGRPGEGELFF. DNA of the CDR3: TGTGCCACCAGCGGTAGACCTGGGGAGGGGGAACTGTTTTTT.